This entry lists 28 T cell receptor beta chains sequenced from one sample in a study of cytomegalovirus exposure and HLA in healthy donors. The data were produced by immunoSEQ multiplex PCR, yet TCRdb's version contains in-frame clones alone and is incomplete. The sample consists of some 130,000 clones, roughly 89% of them appearing once. What was sequenced was PBMCs. Source of these receptors: a woman in her late teens or twenties in good health and CMV-seronegative.

The chain has TRBV5-1 and TRBJ2-7, with TRBD1 identical over 11 bases. The CDR3 is 16 residues long. CDR1 and CDR2 (germline): SGHRS, YFSETQ. Unmatched junction bases numbered 5, after V lost 0 bases and J lost 3 bases. CDR3 protein: CASSLAPGTGGYEQYF. DNA for the CDR3: TGCGCCAGCAGCTTGGCCCCGGGGACAGGGGGCTACGAGCAGTACTTC.

The chain recombines TRBV29-1 with TRBJ1-2, with D hard to call. The V end lost 3 bases, the J end lost 0 bases, and 8 bases lay between the germline ends. From germline, CDR1 is SQVTM and CDR2 ANQGSEA. This CDR3 contains 13 residues. CDR3 sequence reads: CSVDPHSNYGYTF. Here the CDR3 DNA reads TGCAGCGTTGATCCCCATTCTAACTATGGCTACACCTTC. Based on the CDR3 plus reference TRBV29-1 and TRBJ1-2, the full variable domain is SAVISQKPSRDICQRGTSLTIQCQVDSQVTMMFWYRQQPGQSLTLIATANQGSEATYESGFVIDKFPISRPNLTFSTLTVSNMSPEDSSIYLCSVDPHSNYGYTFGSGTRLTVV.

This chain joins TRBV2 and TRBJ1-4, with D possibly matching TRBD1 (6 bases). The germline gives CDR1 SNHLY, CDR2 FYNNEI. Trimming took 5 bases from V and 5 from J, leaving 9 bases between them. This CDR3 region has 13 residues. CDR3 sequence: CASSNRENEKLFF. The CDR3 nucleotides are TGTGCCAGCAGTAACAGGGAAAATGAAAAACTGTTTTTT. The variable domain in full, completed from reference TRBV2 and TRBJ1-4, reads EPEVTQTPSHQVTQMGQEVILRCVPISNHLYFYWYRQILGQKVEFLVSFYNNEISEKSEIFDDQFSVERPDGSNFTLKIRSTKLEDSAMYFCASSNRENEKLFFGSGTQLSVL.

The rearrangement links TRBV6-5 to TRBJ2-6, with D tentatively TRBD1 (5 bases). The CDR3 is made up of 15 amino acids. Trimming left V 5 bases short and J 0 bases short, with 8 bases between. CDR1 is MNHEY, CDR2 SVGAGI, per germline. CDR3 amino acids: CASSPGHSGANVLTF. CDR3 nucleotide sequence: TGTGCCAGCAGTCCCGGACACTCTGGGGCCAACGTCCTGACTTTC.

This clone has a handful of counts. J is TRBJ2-6 and V is TRBV7-3, with 10 bases lining up with TRBD1. The CDR3 covers 17 residues. CDR1 and CDR2 from the germline V gene are SGHTA and FQGTGA. V gave up 4 bases and J gave up 0 bases; unmatched junction bases: 3. The CDR3, as DNA: TGTGCCAGCAGCTGGACAGGGGGATTCTCTGGGGCCAACGTCCTGACTTTC. It is translated as CASSWTGGFSGANVLTF.

The CDR3 DNA reads as TGCGCCAGCAGTGTCCCCGGGATGGAGCAGTACTTC. This codes for CASSVPGMEQYF. The chain employs TRBV10-2 and TRBJ2-7, with TRBD2 as a possible D gene (5 bases). V lost 4 bases, J lost 7 bases, and 11 bases lay in between. Germline CDR1 is WSHSY and CDR2 is SAAADI. The CDR3 totals 12 residues.

This chain links TRBV5-1 with TRBJ2-2; 10 bases fit TRBD2. Germline V gene lookup returns CDR1 SGHRS and CDR2 YFSETQ. The CDR3 has 17 residues. Losses at the gene ends were 0 bases for V and 5 bases for J; bases not matched to a gene: 7. The CDR3 nucleotides read TGCGCCAGCAGCTTGGCGGCTAGCGGGGGACCAACCGGGGAGCTGTTTTTT. It yields the protein CASSLAASGGPTGELFF. Together with reference TRBV5-1 and TRBJ2-2, the CDR3 gives the full variable domain: KAGVTQTPRYLIKTRGQQVTLSCSPISGHRSVSWYQQTPGQGLQFLFEYFSETQRNKGNFPGRFSGRQFSNSRSEMNVSTLELGDSALYLCASSLAASGGPTGELFFGEGSRLTVL.

The DNA for the CDR3 is TGTGCCAGCAGAACCGGGACAGGGAGCGGCTACACCTTC. Amino acids: CASRTGTGSGYTF. The V and J genes are TRBV7-9 and TRBJ1-2, with 9 nucleotides matching TRBD1. The germline CDR1 and CDR2 sequences are SEHNR and FQNEAQ (reference sequence). The CDR3 is made up of 13 amino acids. Unmatched junction bases numbered 7, after V lost 6 bases and J lost 8 bases. Filled out from reference TRBV7-9 and TRBJ1-2, the complete variable domain reads DTGVSQNPRHKITKRGQNVTFRCDPISEHNRLYWYRQTLGQGPEFLTYFQNEAQLEKSRLLSDRFSAERPKGSFSTLEIQRTEQGDSAMYLCASRTGTGSGYTFGSGTRLTVV.

This clone appeared a few times. V is TRBV7-9 and J is TRBJ1-5, with 11 positions matching TRBD1. This CDR3 region has 19 residues. V was pared by 1 base and J by 2 bases, with 10 bases of the junction left unmatched. Per the germline V gene, CDR1 is SEHNR and CDR2 is FQNEAQ (reference sequence). CDR3 DNA sequence: TGTGCCAGCAGCTTAGTTGTCTGGGACAGGGGGGGCGGCAATCAGCCCCAGCATTTT. Residues: CASSLVVWDRGGGNQPQHF. The full variable domain, in which reference TRBV7-9 and TRBJ1-5 provide the parts outside the CDR3, is DTGVSQNPRHKITKRGQNVTFRCDPISEHNRLYWYRQTLGQGPEFLTYFQNEAQLEKSRLLSDRFSAERPKGSFSTLEIQRTEQGDSAMYLCASSLVVWDRGGGNQPQHFGDGTRLSIL.

This clone has just a few counts. This chain links TRBV6-5 with TRBJ1-6; D unclear. Trimming took 6 bases from V and 10 from J, leaving 19 bases between them. The CDR3 loop spans 15 amino acids. From germline, CDR1 is MNHEY and CDR2 SVGAGI. CDR3 in DNA: TGTGCCAGCAGCCGGACGGAGGCTACTGGGTCACCCCTCCACTTT. This gives the protein CASSRTEATGSPLHF.

This chain connects TRBV19 to TRBJ1-5, with 11 positions matching TRBD1. J was trimmed by 6 bases and V by 8 bases; bases with no gene match: 9. CDR1 and CDR2 (germline): LNHDA, SQIVND (reference sequence). CDR3 size: 15 residues. This CDR3 reads CASLIPGQGGQPQHF. For the CDR3, the DNA is TGTGCCAGTCTCATTCCGGGACAGGGGGGTCAGCCCCAGCATTTT.

The chain joins TRBV18 to TRBJ2-3; 12 bases match TRBD2. This CDR3 has 16 residues. The junction had 9 bases not matched to a gene; V was cut back by 3 bases and J by 8 bases. Germline-derived CDR1 and CDR2 are KGHSH and LQKENI. CDR3 in amino acids: CASSPSGTSGPGTQYF. The CDR3 DNA sequence: TGTGCCAGCTCACCCTCCGGGACTAGCGGGCCCGGTACGCAGTATTTT.

This clone has a handful of counts. The chain joins TRBV19 to TRBJ1-5; 7 nucleotides agree with TRBD1. V gave up 7 bases and J gave up 4 bases; unmatched junction bases: 7. Germline CDR1 LNHDA, CDR2 SQIVND (reference sequence). The CDR3 totals 14 residues. CDR3 DNA: TGTGCCAGTACTACCCGGGACAGAAATCAGCCCCAGCATTTT. It yields the protein CASTTRDRNQPQHF. Variable domain in full (rest from reference TRBV19 and TRBJ1-5): DGGITQSPKYLFRKEGQNVTLSCEQNLNHDAMYWYRQDPGQGLRLIYYSQIVNDFQKGDIAEGYSVSREKKESFPLTVTSAQKNPTAFYLCASTTRDRNQPQHFGDGTRLSIL.

This chain links TRBV2 with TRBJ1-2; tentative D call: TRBD1 (5 bases). Per germline, CDR1 SNHLY and CDR2 FYNNEI. The CDR3 has 14 amino acids. V gave up 4 bases and J gave up 6 bases, with 15 bases separating them. The CDR3 reads CASSAQGRLDGYTF. The CDR3 DNA is TGTGCCAGCAGTGCTCAGGGCCGACTCGATGGCTACACCTTC. Looking up the rest from reference TRBV2 and TRBJ1-2 gives the full variable domain: EPEVTQTPSHQVTQMGQEVILRCVPISNHLYFYWYRQILGQKVEFLVSFYNNEISEKSEIFDDQFSVERPDGSNFTLKIRSTKLEDSAMYFCASSAQGRLDGYTFGSGTRLTVV.

The chain links TRBV6-1 to TRBJ1-2, with D unresolved. The CDR3 length is 14 residues. Trimming shortened V by 1 base and J by 6 bases, and 12 bases separated the two germline ends. Germline CDR1 reads MNHNS; CDR2 reads SASEGT. The CDR3 DNA sequence: TGTGCCAGCAGTGAAGGTTCGTTGGAGAATGGCTACACCTTC. Translated, it gives CASSEGSLENGYTF.

V usage is TRBV10-1 and J usage is TRBJ1-1; TRBD1 matches at 7 bases. The junction had 5 bases not matched to a gene; V was cut back by 8 bases and J by 5 bases. CDR1 is WNHNN, CDR2 SYGVQD, per germline (reference sequence). The CDR3 runs to 12 residues. As DNA, the CDR3 is TGCGCCAGCGACAGGGAAAGGACTGAAGCTTTCTTT. This translates into CASDRERTEAFF.

The rearrangement uses TRBV10-1 and TRBJ2-2; D gene unclear. There are 13 residues in the CDR3. The ends were cut back, 5 bases at V and 4 bases at J, with 8 bases in the middle. From germline, CDR1 is WNHNN and CDR2 SYGVQD (reference sequence). The CDR3 DNA is TGCGCCAGCAGTCTAGATTCCACCGGGGAGCTGTTTTTT. It is translated as CASSLDSTGELFF.

This chain uses TRBV19 with TRBJ1-2, with TRBD1 matching over 7 bases. Germline CDR1 LNHDA, CDR2 SQIVND (reference sequence). The CDR3 runs 14 residues. The ends lost 3 bases at V and 8 bases at J; junction bases unmatched: 9. The CDR3 DNA sequence: TGTGCCAGTAGTATCAACGGACAGGTCTGGGGCTACACCTTC. Its protein is CASSINGQVWGYTF.

The chain joins TRBV2 to TRBJ1-1; D ambiguous. This CDR3 contains 13 residues. V was pared by 7 bases and J by 4 bases, with 13 bases between. Germline loops: CDR1 SNHLY, CDR2 FYNNEI. This CDR3 reads CASIDRSSTEAFF. CDR3 bases: TGTGCCAGCATCGACCGGTCTAGCACTGAAGCTTTCTTT.

This sequence joins TRBV6-5 and TRBJ2-7; no firm D call. CDR1 MNHEY and CDR2 SVGAGI come from the germline V gene. The CDR3 consists of 13 residues. Between the trimmed V and J ends, which lost 2 bases and 5 bases, there was a span of 10 bases. CDR3 in amino acids: CASSYNNLDEQYF. The CDR3 DNA reads as TGTGCCAGCAGTTACAATAATCTCGACGAGCAGTACTTC.

The chain recombines TRBV6-1 with TRBJ2-1, with unresolved D. This CDR3 comprises 13 residues. The V end lost 8 bases, the J end lost 6 bases, and 14 bases lay between the germline ends. CDR1 MNHNS and CDR2 SASEGT come from the germline V gene. The CDR3 region is CASQAEPLNEQFF. In DNA, the CDR3 is TGTGCCAGCCAAGCTGAGCCTCTCAATGAGCAGTTCTTC.

This sequence joins TRBV5-8 and TRBJ1-1, with a tentative D call TRBD1 (6 bases). Germline loops: CDR1 SGHTS, CDR2 YDEGEE. This CDR3 has 17 residues. V was cut by 4 bases and J by 3 bases, with 22 bases left in between. This CDR3 reads CASSPNSWTVFHTEAFF. CDR3 sequence (DNA): TGTGCCAGCAGCCCTAACAGTTGGACAGTTTTTCACACTGAAGCTTTCTTT.

The gene calls are TRBV5-1 and TRBJ2-5, with 9 bases lining up with TRBD2. This CDR3 has 15 residues. Germline V gene data show CDR1 as SGHRS and CDR2 as YFSETQ. The junction had 5 bases not matched to a gene; V was cut back by 0 bases and J by 5 bases. The CDR3, as DNA: TGCGCCAGCAGCTTGGGCGGGGGGGCCGTGGAGACCCAGTACTTC. As protein: CASSLGGGAVETQYF.

In its sample, this clone was seen a few times. The chain joins TRBV19 to TRBJ1-3; D is unresolved. V lost 3 bases and J lost 1, with 7 bases in between. The length of the CDR3 is 14 residues. Germline CDR1 and CDR2: LNHDA and SQIVND (reference sequence). The CDR3, as DNA: TGTGCCAGTAGTATCACGGGATCTGGAAACACCATATATTTT. Its translation: CASSITGSGNTIYF.

The chain couples TRBV11-3 to TRBJ2-7; possibly TRBD1 for D (6 bases). The CDR3 is made up of 13 amino acids. V was trimmed by 6 bases and J by 6 bases, leaving 15 bases between them. CDR1 is SGHNT and CDR2 is YENEEA in the germline V gene. CDR3 amino acids: CASSSTYRVEQYF. The CDR3 DNA reads TGTGCCAGCAGTTCAACATACAGGGTCGAGCAGTACTTC.

Concerning this clone: A read error may account for a junction end that differs from germline. V is TRBV7-7 and J is TRBJ2-5; D gene unclear. This CDR3 is built from 12 residues. Germline values: CDR1 SSHAT, CDR2 FNYEAQ (reference sequence). The CDR3 DNA is TGTGCTAGCAGCTTTACGGGAGAGACCCAGTACTTC. Protein sequence: CASSFTGETQYF.

The V gene is TRBV5-4, the J gene TRBJ2-5; D may be TRBD1 (5 bases). The CDR3 has 13 residues. Germline values: CDR1 SGHNT, CDR2 YYREEE (reference sequence). The ends were cut back, 1 base at V and 5 bases at J, with 9 bases in the middle. CDR3 sequence (DNA): TGTGCCAGCAGCTTGAGGGGCCGTGAGACCCAGTACTTC. Amino acids: CASSLRGRETQYF.

The chain is built from TRBV6-6 and TRBJ1-6; D is unclear. The germline CDR1 and CDR2 sequences are MNHNY and SVGAGI (reference sequence). The V end lost 5 bases, the J end lost 9 bases, and 8 bases lay between the germline ends. CDR3 length: 12 residues. The DNA of the CDR3 is TGTGCCAGCAGTGCCGGACTTTCACCCCTCCACTTT. It yields the protein CASSAGLSPLHF.